Each of the 10 T cell receptor beta chains below was sequenced from the same sample in a study of cytomegalovirus exposure and HLA in healthy donors. Vbeta (60) and Jbeta (13) primers were used in the PCR. Here immunoSEQ multiplex PCR was the method, and the copy in TCRdb shows in-frame clones only, minus some. The top ten hold under 10% of the sample, which has about 190,000 clones, roughly 13% seen once. Specimen: PBMCs. The receptors were sampled from a middle-aged man in good health and CMV-seropositive.

This clone was seen a few times. V is TRBV10-3 and J is TRBJ1-5; 9 bases align to TRBD1. The germline CDR1 and CDR2 sequences are ENHRY and SYGVKD. CDR3 length equals 13 residues. J lost 4 bases, V lost 10 bases, and 5 bases had no gene match. In DNA form, the CDR3 reads TGTGCCACCCGACAGGGGGTAAATCAGCCCCAGCATTTT. This sequence encodes CATRQGVNQPQHF.

The chain is built from TRBV5-1 and TRBJ2-7, with TRBD1 matching over 7 bases. Per the germline V gene, CDR1 is SGHRS and CDR2 is YFSETQ. The trim removed 7 bases at V and 3 bases at J, leaving 10 bases unmatched. The CDR3 sequence is 14 residues long. The CDR3 loop reads CASGDPRDSYEQYF. Written as DNA, the CDR3 is TGCGCCAGCGGAGACCCCCGGGACAGCTACGAGCAGTACTTC.

The chain couples TRBV7-9 to TRBJ2-3, with D maybe TRBD2 (6 bases). The CDR3 has 11 amino acids. V was clipped by 10 bases and J by 3 bases, with 8 bases between them. CDR1 and CDR2 (germline): SEHNR, FQNEAQ (reference sequence). CDR3: CATGGTDTQYF. CDR3 bases: TGTGCCACTGGGGGGACAGATACGCAGTATTTT.

This clone has a handful of counts. The gene calls are TRBV6-5 and TRBJ2-2; D call uncertain. The CDR3 is 12 residues long. CDR1 is MNHEY and CDR2 is SVGAGI in the germline V gene. Trimming pared 6 bases from V and 7 bases from J, leaving 9 bases between. The CDR3 DNA reads as TGTGCCAGCAGCCGTACCGGCGGGGAGCTGTTTTTT. Amino acid sequence: CASSRTGGELFF.

The rearrangement uses TRBV30 and TRBJ2-1, with 11 nucleotides matching TRBD1. V lost 1 base, J lost 6 bases, and 5 bases stayed unmatched. This CDR3 is built from 15 residues. CDR1 and CDR2 (germline): GTSNPN, SVGIG (reference sequence). The CDR3 sequence: CAWSGGQGALNEQFF. The CDR3 DNA reads TGTGCCTGGAGTGGAGGACAGGGGGCCCTCAATGAGCAGTTCTTC.

This clone was seen more than once but under ten times. The chain uses TRBV4-1 and TRBJ1-3; a weak D match, TRBD1 (6 bases). The CDR3 covers 16 residues. From germline, CDR1 is MGHRA and CDR2 YSYEKL. V lost 3 bases and J 0 bases, leaving 12 bases between the germline ends. In DNA, the CDR3 is TGCGCCAGCAGCCAGGATCGCAGGGGCTCTGGAAACACCATATATTTT. Translation: CASSQDRRGSGNTIYF.

This chain links TRBV9 with TRBJ2-3; 10 bases line up with TRBD2. This CDR3 region has 15 residues. V was pared by 5 bases and J by 4 bases, with 7 bases of the junction left unmatched. Per germline, CDR1 SGDLS and CDR2 YYNGEE. The CDR3 here is CASSTPSGGADTQYF. As DNA, the CDR3 is TGTGCCAGCAGTACTCCTAGCGGGGGCGCAGATACGCAGTATTTT.

This clone was detected only a few times. The chain uses TRBV2 and TRBJ2-7; D might be TRBD2 (5 bases). Trimming left V 1 base short and J 6 bases short, with 13 bases between. The CDR3 is 14 residues long. Germline V gives CDR1 SNHLY, CDR2 FYNNEI. The CDR3: CASSEERVMGEQYV. The CDR3 DNA follows: TGTGCCAGCAGTGAAGAGAGGGTCATGGGCGAGCAGTACGTC.

This clone was detected a few times. The chain links TRBV4-3 to TRBJ1-5; no clear D gene. The germline V gene encodes CDR1 LGHNA and CDR2 YSLEER. The length of the CDR3 is 13 residues. Between the trimmed V and J ends, which lost 1 base and 5 bases, there was a span of 6 bases. Here the CDR3 DNA reads TGCGCCAGCAGCCAAGGGTCGGATCAGCCCCAGCATTTT. Protein sequence: CASSQGSDQPQHF.

A remark on this clone: In this CDR3 the conserved last residue, phenylalanine or tryptophan, is missing, so a read error is likely. The chain couples TRBV29-1 to TRBJ1-1, with D tentatively TRBD1 (6 bases). CDR1 and CDR2 from the germline V gene are SQVTM and ANQGSEA. The CDR3 sequence is 13 residues long. Trimming cost V 6 bases and J 0 bases, with 11 bases left between them. This CDR3 reads CSVQGPMNTEAFV. The DNA of the CDR3 is TGCAGCGTACAGGGTCCAATGAACACTGAAGCTTTCGTT.